The source of this TCR beta chain is a study of PD-1 blockade in classical Hodgkin lymphoma. Regarding time point: newly diagnosed, previously untreated cHL patient sample. Concerning this clone: Distinct nucleotide sequences in the sample also encode this CDR3.

Sequencing used immunoSEQ multiplex PCR; TCRdb keeps in-frame clones, though not all of them. The sample holds around 43,000 clones, roughly 90% seen once. The length of the CDR3 is 14 residues. The germline V gene encodes CDR1 SGDLS and CDR2 YYNGEE. V lost 0 bases and J lost 0, with 5 bases in between. V is TRBV9 and J is TRBJ2-3; D remains unclear. The TCR was taken from a human donor with classical Hodgkin lymphoma. The specimen sequenced was peripheral blood mononuclear cells (PBMCs). CDR3 sequence: CASSVDGSTDTQYF. CDR3 nucleotides: TGTGCCAGCAGCGTAGACGGGAGCACAGATACGCAGTATTTT.